Listed below are T cell receptor beta chains from one sample, sequenced in a study of blood T cell repertoires in COVID-19. TCRdb's copy holds only in-frame clones and misses some; the assay was immunoSEQ multiplex PCR. The data hold some 190,000 clones, with approximately 85% observed a single time. The sample was peripheral blood. The receptors here all came from a woman aged 60-70 years with acute or convalescent COVID-19. Each CDR3 is given with its conserved first and last residue. The order of the fields is CDR3 length, J gene, D gene, clone size, V gene, CDR3 protein, CDR3 DNA. D genes are given only for firm matches. Expanded clones are given a class, and other clones once, few, many or no size at all.

len: 13; j_gene: TRBJ1-1; d_gene: NA; abundance: NA; v_gene: TRBV27; CDR3aa: CASSLSGGHEAFF; CDR3nt: TGTGCCAGCAGTTTATCAGGGGGACACGAAGCTTTCTTT
len: 11; j_gene: TRBJ1-2; d_gene: NA; abundance: NA; v_gene: TRBV6-1; CDR3aa: CASSDRFGYTF; CDR3nt: TGTGCCAGCAGTGACAGGTTTGGCTACACCTTC
len: 17; j_gene: TRBJ1-3; d_gene: TRBD1; abundance: NA; v_gene: TRBV7-8; CDR3aa: CASSLDGTGGTGNTIYF; CDR3nt: TGTGCCAGCAGCTTAGACGGGACAGGGGGAACTGGAAACACCATATATTTT
len: 14; j_gene: TRBJ2-5; d_gene: NA; abundance: NA; v_gene: TRBV5-1; CDR3aa: CASSHQRRGETQYF; CDR3nt: TGCGCCAGCAGTCACCAGCGGAGAGGGGAGACCCAGTACTTC
len: 17; j_gene: TRBJ2-6; d_gene: NA; abundance: NA; v_gene: TRBV5-1; CDR3aa: CASSPTGPSSGANVLTF; CDR3nt: TGCGCCAGCAGCCCTACAGGGCCTAGCTCTGGGGCCAACGTCCTGACTTTC
len: 16; j_gene: TRBJ2-1; d_gene: TRBD2; abundance: NA; v_gene: TRBV5-4; CDR3aa: CASSLVSSGNYNEQFF; CDR3nt: TGTGCCAGCAGCTTGGTGTCTAGCGGGAACTACAATGAGCAGTTCTTC
len: 13; j_gene: TRBJ2-7; d_gene: TRBD1; abundance: NA; v_gene: TRBV29-1; CDR3aa: CSVEGQGAYEQYF; CDR3nt: TGCAGCGTTGAGGGTCAGGGGGCCTACGAGCAGTACTTC
len: 14; j_gene: TRBJ1-2; d_gene: NA; abundance: NA; v_gene: TRBV25-1; CDR3aa: CASSGTGRRYGYTF; CDR3nt: TGTGCCAGCAGTGGTACAGGGAGAAGGTATGGCTACACCTTC
len: 15; j_gene: TRBJ1-3; d_gene: NA; abundance: NA; v_gene: TRBV6-5; CDR3aa: CASSSVGGSGNTIYF; CDR3nt: TGTGCCAGCAGTTCAGTAGGGGGCTCTGGAAACACCATATATTTT
len: 13; j_gene: TRBJ2-5; d_gene: TRBD2; abundance: NA; v_gene: TRBV6-5; CDR3aa: CAVTSGSGETQYF; CDR3nt: TGTGCCGTAACTAGCGGGAGTGGAGAGACCCAGTACTTC
len: 13; j_gene: TRBJ1-2; d_gene: NA; abundance: NA; v_gene: TRBV27; CDR3aa: CASSYTRGRGYTF; CDR3nt: TGTGCCAGCAGTTATACAAGGGGCAGGGGCTACACCTTC
len: 12; j_gene: TRBJ2-1; d_gene: NA; abundance: NA; v_gene: TRBV5-4; CDR3aa: CASTMASSEQFF; CDR3nt: TGTGCCAGCACCATGGCCTCTAGTGAGCAGTTCTTC
len: 18; j_gene: TRBJ2-7; d_gene: TRBD1; abundance: NA; v_gene: TRBV5-1; CDR3aa: CASSLEGQGVFSSYEQYF; CDR3nt: TGCGCCAGCAGCTTGGAGGGACAGGGGGTTTTTAGCTCCTACGAGCAGTACTTC
len: 13; j_gene: TRBJ2-5; d_gene: NA; abundance: NA; v_gene: TRBV11-1; CDR3aa: CASSRGLQETQYF; CDR3nt: TGTGCCAGCAGCCGTGGACTTCAAGAGACCCAGTACTTC
len: 13; j_gene: TRBJ2-3; d_gene: NA; abundance: NA; v_gene: TRBV30; CDR3aa: CAWSPGWTDTQYF; CDR3nt: TGTGCCTGGAGTCCGGGATGGACAGATACGCAGTATTTT
len: 15; j_gene: TRBJ1-3; d_gene: NA; abundance: once; v_gene: TRBV4-1; CDR3aa: CASSQVTGYGNTIYF; CDR3nt: TGCGCCAGCAGCCAAGTCACAGGCTATGGAAACACCATATATTTT
len: 14; j_gene: TRBJ1-2; d_gene: NA; abundance: NA; v_gene: TRBV18; CDR3aa: CASSPQGPNYGYTF; CDR3nt: TGTGCCAGCTCACCCCAGGGGCCCAACTATGGCTACACCTTC
len: 14; j_gene: TRBJ1-1; d_gene: NA; abundance: NA; v_gene: TRBV19; CDR3aa: CASSFAGVFTEAFF; CDR3nt: TGTGCCAGTAGTTTTGCAGGGGTGTTCACTGAAGCTTTCTTT
len: 15; j_gene: TRBJ2-1; d_gene: TRBD2; abundance: NA; v_gene: TRBV9; CDR3aa: CASSGGLAGVNEQFF; CDR3nt: TGTGCCAGCAGCGGCGGACTAGCGGGAGTTAATGAGCAGTTCTTC
len: 13; j_gene: TRBJ1-5; d_gene: NA; abundance: NA; v_gene: TRBV30; CDR3aa: CAWSARGGQPQHF; CDR3nt: TGTGCCTGGAGCGCCCGGGGGGGTCAGCCCCAGCATTTT
len: 14; j_gene: TRBJ1-2; d_gene: NA; abundance: few; v_gene: TRBV9; CDR3aa: CASSVDDTTIGYTF; CDR3nt: TGTGCCAGCAGCGTAGACGACACCACCATTGGCTACACCTTC
len: 13; j_gene: TRBJ1-5; d_gene: NA; abundance: NA; v_gene: TRBV28; CDR3aa: CASSLLQGQPQHF; CDR3nt: TGTGCCAGCAGTTTACTACAGGGCCAGCCCCAGCATTTT
len: 16; j_gene: TRBJ2-2; d_gene: TRBD2; abundance: NA; v_gene: TRBV5-4; CDR3aa: CASSAGLAGATGELFF; CDR3nt: TGTGCCAGCAGCGCCGGACTAGCGGGAGCCACCGGGGAGCTGTTTTTT
len: 15; j_gene: TRBJ1-5; d_gene: NA; abundance: NA; v_gene: TRBV10-2; CDR3aa: CASSDFRGARQPQHF; CDR3nt: TGCGCCAGCAGTGATTTTCGTGGGGCAAGGCAGCCCCAGCATTTT
len: 12; j_gene: TRBJ2-3; d_gene: TRBD2; abundance: NA; v_gene: TRBV5-4; CDR3aa: CASGGDTDTQYF; CDR3nt: TGTGCCAGCGGGGGGGACACAGATACGCAGTATTTT
len: 13; j_gene: TRBJ1-5; d_gene: NA; abundance: NA; v_gene: TRBV30; CDR3aa: CAWSNGRNQPQHF; CDR3nt: TGTGCCTGGAGTAATGGGAGGAATCAGCCCCAGCATTTT
len: 15; j_gene: TRBJ2-1; d_gene: NA; abundance: NA; v_gene: TRBV7-7; CDR3aa: CASSLALGQNNEQFF; CDR3nt: TGTGCTAGCAGCTTAGCGCTCGGACAGAACAATGAGCAGTTCTTC
len: 13; j_gene: TRBJ1-1; d_gene: NA; abundance: NA; v_gene: TRBV28; CDR3aa: CASGGAANTEAFF; CDR3nt: TGTGCCAGCGGCGGGGCAGCGAACACTGAAGCTTTCTTT
len: 11; j_gene: TRBJ2-1; d_gene: NA; abundance: NA; v_gene: TRBV6-5; CDR3aa: CASQVASKQFF; CDR3nt: TGTGCCAGCCAAGTCGCTAGTAAGCAGTTCTTC
len: 14; j_gene: TRBJ1-2; d_gene: NA; abundance: NA; v_gene: TRBV9; CDR3aa: CASSLQSGAGGYTF; CDR3nt: TGTGCCAGCAGCCTTCAGTCAGGAGCGGGGGGCTACACCTTC
len: 15; j_gene: TRBJ1-1; d_gene: TRBD1; abundance: NA; v_gene: TRBV11-1; CDR3aa: CASSFTRTGTTEAFF; CDR3nt: TGTGCCAGCAGCTTCACCCGGACAGGGACCACTGAAGCTTTCTTT
len: 15; j_gene: TRBJ1-2; d_gene: NA; abundance: NA; v_gene: TRBV5-4; CDR3aa: CASTSTGEGNYGYTF; CDR3nt: TGTGCCAGCACCTCCACCGGGGAGGGGAACTATGGCTACACCTTC
len: 15; j_gene: TRBJ2-1; d_gene: TRBD2; abundance: NA; v_gene: TRBV9; CDR3aa: CASSPGTSGYNEQFF; CDR3nt: TGTGCCAGCAGCCCCGGGACTAGCGGATACAATGAGCAGTTCTTC
len: 12; j_gene: TRBJ2-1; d_gene: NA; abundance: once; v_gene: TRBV6-5; CDR3aa: CASSSLDHEQFF; CDR3nt: TGTGCCAGCAGTTCTCTAGACCATGAGCAGTTCTTC
len: 15; j_gene: TRBJ1-2; d_gene: NA; abundance: NA; v_gene: TRBV19; CDR3aa: CASSRDTTGGGGYTF; CDR3nt: TGTGCCAGTAGTAGGGACACGACGGGGGGTGGTGGCTACACCTTC
len: 13; j_gene: TRBJ1-2; d_gene: NA; abundance: once; v_gene: TRBV2; CDR3aa: CASTTTRDYGYTF; CDR3nt: TGTGCCAGCACAACTACAAGAGACTATGGCTACACCTTC
len: 17; j_gene: TRBJ2-3; d_gene: NA; abundance: NA; v_gene: TRBV4-1; CDR3aa: CASSQEGGLPSTDTQYF; CDR3nt: TGCGCCAGCAGCCAAGAAGGAGGTCTTCCTAGCACAGATACGCAGTATTTT
len: 14; j_gene: TRBJ2-1; d_gene: NA; abundance: NA; v_gene: TRBV2; CDR3aa: CASRVAGARNEQFF; CDR3nt: TGTGCCAGCAGGGTGGCAGGGGCTCGCAATGAGCAGTTCTTC
len: 13; j_gene: TRBJ2-7; d_gene: NA; abundance: NA; v_gene: TRBV19; CDR3aa: CASSSGGGYEQYF; CDR3nt: TGTGCCAGTAGTTCCGGGGGTGGCTACGAGCAGTACTTC
len: 15; j_gene: TRBJ1-2; d_gene: NA; abundance: NA; v_gene: TRBV3-1/TRBV3-2; CDR3aa: CASSQDSRSRLGYTF; CDR3nt: TGTGCCAGCAGCCAAGACAGCCGGTCTAGGCTTGGCTACACCTTC
len: 14; j_gene: TRBJ1-1; d_gene: TRBD1; abundance: NA; v_gene: TRBV27; CDR3aa: CASSPGQGTAEAFF; CDR3nt: TGTGCCAGCAGTCCAGGACAGGGAACGGCTGAAGCTTTCTTT
len: 16; j_gene: TRBJ1-4; d_gene: TRBD1; abundance: NA; v_gene: TRBV5-1; CDR3aa: CASSFLGTGGNEKLFF; CDR3nt: TGCGCCAGCAGCTTCCTTGGGACAGGGGGGAATGAAAAACTGTTTTTT
len: 15; j_gene: TRBJ2-2; d_gene: TRBD2; abundance: NA; v_gene: TRBV7-9; CDR3aa: CASLLAGGSTGELFF; CDR3nt: TGTGCCAGCCTTCTAGCGGGAGGTAGCACCGGGGAGCTGTTTTTT
len: 13; j_gene: TRBJ1-1; d_gene: NA; abundance: few; v_gene: TRBV7-3; CDR3aa: CASTRIEGTEAFF; CDR3nt: TGTGCCAGCACGCGAATAGAGGGCACTGAAGCTTTCTTT
len: 16; j_gene: TRBJ2-3; d_gene: TRBD1; abundance: NA; v_gene: TRBV19; CDR3aa: CASSSPGTESTDTQYF; CDR3nt: TGTGCCAGTAGTTCCCCCGGGACAGAAAGCACAGATACGCAGTATTTT
len: 15; j_gene: TRBJ1-1; d_gene: NA; abundance: NA; v_gene: TRBV15; CDR3aa: CATSRGGADRAEAFF; CDR3nt: TGTGCCACCAGCAGAGGGGGCGCCGATAGGGCTGAAGCTTTCTTT
len: 15; j_gene: TRBJ2-1; d_gene: TRBD2; abundance: NA; v_gene: TRBV3-1/TRBV3-2; CDR3aa: CASSYQAGSWHEQFF; CDR3nt: TGTGCCAGCAGCTATCAAGCGGGAAGCTGGCATGAGCAGTTCTTC
len: 17; j_gene: TRBJ1-2; d_gene: NA; abundance: NA; v_gene: TRBV28; CDR3aa: CASSSTDSWLGRLGYTF; CDR3nt: TGTGCCAGCAGTTCCACGGACAGTTGGTTGGGTCGTCTCGGCTACACCTTC
len: 13; j_gene: TRBJ2-1; d_gene: NA; abundance: NA; v_gene: TRBV7-6; CDR3aa: CASSQTSYNEQFF; CDR3nt: TGTGCCAGCAGCCAAACTAGTTACAATGAGCAGTTCTTC
len: 13; j_gene: TRBJ1-2; d_gene: TRBD1; abundance: NA; v_gene: TRBV10-3; CDR3aa: CAISADRDYGYTF; CDR3nt: TGTGCCATCAGTGCAGACAGGGACTATGGCTACACCTTC
len: 13; j_gene: TRBJ1-2; d_gene: NA; abundance: NA; v_gene: TRBV11-2; CDR3aa: CASSLQDIYGYTF; CDR3nt: TGTGCCAGCAGCCTTCAGGACATCTATGGCTACACCTTC
len: 14; j_gene: TRBJ1-3; d_gene: NA; abundance: few; v_gene: TRBV6-5; CDR3aa: CASSEDYSGNTIYF; CDR3nt: TGTGCCAGCAGCGAGGACTACTCTGGAAACACCATATATTTT
len: 14; j_gene: TRBJ1-2; d_gene: TRBD1; abundance: NA; v_gene: TRBV28; CDR3aa: CASRGGQGPYGYTF; CDR3nt: TGTGCCAGCAGGGGGGGACAGGGCCCGTATGGCTACACCTTC
len: 14; j_gene: TRBJ1-5; d_gene: NA; abundance: once; v_gene: TRBV5-1; CDR3aa: CASSLGQPNQPQHF; CDR3nt: TGCGCCAGCAGCTTGGGACAGCCAAATCAGCCCCAGCATTTT
len: 16; j_gene: TRBJ1-3; d_gene: TRBD1; abundance: NA; v_gene: TRBV11-2; CDR3aa: CASSFGQAPTGNTIYF; CDR3nt: TGTGCCAGCAGCTTCGGACAGGCGCCTACCGGAAACACCATATATTTT
len: 14; j_gene: TRBJ2-3; d_gene: NA; abundance: NA; v_gene: TRBV5-6; CDR3aa: CASSFGGNTDTQYF; CDR3nt: TGTGCCAGCAGCTTTGGCGGGAATACAGATACGCAGTATTTT